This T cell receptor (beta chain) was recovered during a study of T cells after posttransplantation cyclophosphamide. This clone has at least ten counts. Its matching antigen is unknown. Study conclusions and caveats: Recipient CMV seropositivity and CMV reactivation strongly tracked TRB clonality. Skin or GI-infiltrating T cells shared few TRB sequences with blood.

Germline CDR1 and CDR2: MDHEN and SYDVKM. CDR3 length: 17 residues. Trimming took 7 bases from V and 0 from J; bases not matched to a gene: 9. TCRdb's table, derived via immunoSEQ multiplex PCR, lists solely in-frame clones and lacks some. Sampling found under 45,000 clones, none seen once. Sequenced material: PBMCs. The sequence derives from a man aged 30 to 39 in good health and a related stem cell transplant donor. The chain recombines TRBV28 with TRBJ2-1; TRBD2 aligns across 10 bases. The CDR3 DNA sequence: TGTGCCAGCAACGAGCGGGGGGGGAGAAGCTCCTACAATGAGCAGTTCTTC. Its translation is CASNERGGRSSYNEQFF.